Listed here are 5 T cell receptor beta chains from one sample, sequenced in a study of cytomegalovirus exposure and HLA in healthy donors. PCR primers comprised 60 Vbeta and 13 Jbeta primers. This table comes from immunoSEQ multiplex PCR, and its TCRdb copy is limited to in-frame clones, with some not included. The profile shows around 150,000 clones, roughly 80% of them singletons. Sequencing was carried out using PBMCs. These receptors all come from a woman aged 25-40 years in good health and CMV-seropositive.

This chain connects TRBV29-1 to TRBJ2-4, with a tentative D call TRBD2 (7 bases). There are 11 residues in the CDR3. Trimming removed 5 bases at V and 6 bases at J, with 8 bases between. Germline V CDR1 and CDR2: SQVTM, ANQGSEA. CDR3 coding DNA: TGCAGCGTTAGGGGGGGAAACATTCAGTACTTC. It is translated as CSVRGGNIQYF.

The chain combines TRBV19 with TRBJ1-1; a weak D match, TRBD1 (6 bases). Trimming cost V 10 bases and J 1 base, with 16 bases left between them. There are 14 residues in the CDR3. Looked up from germline, CDR1 is LNHDA and CDR2 is SQIVND (reference sequence). The CDR3 region has the DNA TGTGCCACCTCTCGACAGGAGAGGAACACTGAAGCTTTCTTT. Its protein is CATSRQERNTEAFF.

The chain couples TRBV2 to TRBJ2-7; 9 positions match TRBD2. The CDR3 is 15 amino acids. Germline CDR1 and CDR2: SNHLY and FYNNEI. V lost 4 bases to trimming and J lost 3 bases; unmatched junction nucleotides: 7. The CDR3 coding sequence is TGTGCCAGCAGTGGGGTTAGCGGGGGATTCTACGAGCAGTACTTC. Protein: CASSGVSGGFYEQYF.

The chain is built from TRBV21-1 and TRBJ2-7; TRBD2, as called in the table, went unchecked against the DNA. TRBV21-1 represents a pseudogene. The CDR3 has 14 amino acids. The chain's CDR3 is CASGRGGFLYEQYF. The CDR3, as DNA: TGTGCCAGCGGAAGGGGGGGTTTCCTCTACGAGCAGTACTTC.

This chain links TRBV5-1 with TRBJ1-2, with D possibly being TRBD1 (5 bases). CDR3 length: 13 residues. The V gene lost 5 bases and the J gene lost 7 bases, with 15 bases spanning the gap. CDR1 and CDR2 (germline): SGHRS, YFSETQ. In DNA form, the CDR3 reads TGCGCCAGCAGGCCGACGACAGAAGGTGGCTACACCTTC. Protein product: CASRPTTEGGYTF.